The TCR beta chain under discussion was sequenced for a study of shared clonotypes between healthy human individuals. The CDR3 loop spans 16 amino acids. The germline CDR1 and CDR2 sequences are MNHEY and SMNVEV (reference sequence). Trimming took off 3 bases at V and 3 bases at J, with 17 bases between the two ends. TCRdb keeps only in-frame clones here, not all; method: immunoSEQ multiplex PCR. The sample yields about 2.2 million clones, 93% seen once. Of note for this clone: Its cognate antigen is unknown.

CD45RO negativity and positive selection for CCR7 defined naive CD8 cells, a population that excluded terminally differentiated effector memory CD45RA+ cells. Study outcomes and limitations: Incompleteness in sorted-subset sequencing, despite large depth, was shown by rarefaction.

Sequenced material: naive CD8+ T cells from PBMCs. The TCR comes from a man between 18 and 29 years old in good health. Some clones in this sample may be carry-over from other donors' samples. This chain links TRBV27 with TRBJ1-1; no firm D call. CDR3 sequence reads: CASSLYQDPGDTEAFF. The DNA for the CDR3 is TGTGCCAGCAGTTTGTATCAGGACCCGGGCGACACTGAAGCTTTCTTT.